This T cell receptor beta chain is from a study of CD8 T cells in Susac syndrome. Study conclusions and caveats: The study's TCR sequencing and HLA analysis covered a relatively small number of individuals, and the study acknowledged this.

RNA, at roughly 0.5 to 1 ug, was reverse transcribed with random hexamers. TCRdb re-called the immunoSEQ multiplex PCR reads through MiXCR, storing one row per CDR3 protein. The table records approximately 200,000 distinct CDR3 sequences, more than 85% of them present only once. Comment on this clonotype: What it recognizes is unknown.

CD8+ and CD4+ T cells from blood underwent TCR beta sequencing, which was carried out in a high-throughput format. TEMRA cells were FACS-enriched, with CD8+ and CD4+ T cells isolated negatively. This CDR3 contains 16 residues. J was trimmed by 6 bases and V by 10 bases; bases with no gene match: 14. Germline V gene data show CDR1 as MNHNS and CDR2 as SASEGT. The chain employs TRBV6-1 and TRBJ2-1; 11 nucleotides line up with TRBD2. The sequencing sample was made of CD4+ T cells from PBMCs. The TCR was taken from a human donor with multiple sclerosis. The CDR3 coding sequence is TGTGCCACACTAAGGGAAAGGCTAGCGGGGGGCAATGAGCAGTTCTTC. Amino acid sequence: CATLRERLAGGNEQFF.